These T cell receptor beta chains were read from a single sample in a study of graft-versus-host responses after intestinal transplantation. Only in-frame clones appear in the TCRdb table, and some are missing; sequencing was by immunoSEQ multiplex PCR. Here the sample spans around 35,000 clones, about nine tenths being singletons. Sample: ileum tissue, taken about 28 weeks after intestinal transplant. The receptors were sampled from a human patient who received an intestinal transplant, so some T cells may come from the graft donor. Both conserved end residues are part of each CDR3. The D gene is left open where the match is weak. Rows may omit the clone size; those that give it use once, few, many or a size class.

V gene,D gene,J gene,clone size,CDR3 DNA,CDR3 protein
TRBV4-1,-,TRBJ1-6,-,TGCGCCAGCAGCCCACTCTTAAATCTTAATTCACCCCTCCACTTT,CASSPLLNLNSPLHF
TRBV7-9,TRBD1,TRBJ2-2,-,TGTGCCAGCAGCTCGCCCGGGACAGTCCTGAACACCGGGGAGCTGTTTTTT,CASSSPGTVLNTGELFF
TRBV18,-,TRBJ1-1,-,TGTGCCAGCTCCCTGGACATCGGGGACACTGAAGCTTTCTTT,CASSLDIGDTEAFF
TRBV5-1,-,TRBJ2-2,-,TGCGCCTCACTACCAGGGCCGAACACCGGGGAGCTGTTTTTT,CASLPGPNTGELFF
TRBV28,-,TRBJ2-2,-,TGTGCCACCCAGGGACATCCCGCCGGGGAGCTGTTTTTT,CATQGHPAGELFF
TRBV4-1,TRBD1,TRBJ1-6,-,TGCGCCAGCAGCCAGGTGGGACAGGGGGTCTCACCCCTCCACTTT,CASSQVGQGVSPLHF
TRBV6-1,TRBD1,TRBJ1-2,-,TGTGCCAGCAGCGACCGGGACAGGGGTTCCTACACCTTC,CASSDRDRGSYTF
TRBV5-6,TRBD2,TRBJ2-1,-,TGTGCCAGCAGCAAACGACTAGCGGGAGCCCACAATGAGCAGTTCTTC,CASSKRLAGAHNEQFF
TRBV18,-,TRBJ2-6,once,TGTGCCAGCTCACCAGCAAAGGGGTACCTCTCTGGGGCCAACGTCCTGACTTTC,CASSPAKGYLSGANVLTF
TRBV4-2,-,TRBJ2-7,-,TGTGCCAGCAGCCAAGACGTAACTTCCTCCTACGAGCAGTACTTC,CASSQDVTSSYEQYF
TRBV28,TRBD2,TRBJ2-7,once,TGTGCCAGCGGACGGGGGACTAGCGGGAGATACGAGCAGTACTTC,CASGRGTSGRYEQYF
TRBV4-1,-,TRBJ1-3,few,TGCGCCAGCAGCCAAGTAGGGGCAGGAAACACCATATATTTT,CASSQVGAGNTIYF
TRBV29-1,-,TRBJ2-1,-,TGCAGCGTCACGCCGGGCAATGAGCAGTTCTTC,CSVTPGNEQFF
TRBV10-3,-,TRBJ2-7,few,TGTGCCATCAGTGAGTCACGGGCCGCCGGCTACGAGCAGTACTTC,CAISESRAAGYEQYF
TRBV2,-,TRBJ1-2,-,TGTGCCAGCAGTGGGCAGGGAAACGGCTACACCTTC,CASSGQGNGYTF
TRBV15,-,TRBJ1-1,few,TGTGCCACCAGCAAAGGGCAGGGAGAAACTGAAGCTTTCTTT,CATSKGQGETEAFF
TRBV28,TRBD2,TRBJ2-3,-,TGTGCCAGCAGTTTCCCACTAGCGGGGGGCACAGATACGCAGTATTTT,CASSFPLAGGTDTQYF
TRBV28,-,TRBJ1-2,-,TGTGCCAGCAGTTCCGATTGGGGGCTCTATTATGGCTACACCTTC,CASSSDWGLYYGYTF
TRBV27,-,TRBJ2-1,-,TGTGCCAGCAGTTATGCGGGACTTCCTGAGCAGTTCTTC,CASSYAGLPEQFF
TRBV2,TRBD1,TRBJ1-1,-,TGTGCCAGCAGGGGACAGGGAGGCACTGAAGCTTTCTTT,CASRGQGGTEAFF
TRBV1,-,TRBJ2-4,-,TGCACCAGCAGCCAAAGAACCGCGGGGCTAGCCAAAAACATTCAGTACTTC,CTSSQRTAGLAKNIQYF
TRBV2,-,TRBJ2-3,-,TGTGCCAGCACGGGTCCCCGACGGGGGCTCAGCACAGATACGCAGTATTTT,CASTGPRRGLSTDTQYF
TRBV5-1,-,TRBJ2-7,-,TGCGCCAGCAGCTTTTCAGGGAGCTACGAGCAGTACTTC,CASSFSGSYEQYF
TRBV10-1,-,TRBJ1-1,-,TGCGCCAGCAGTGAGTCTGGCCCCCACTCTGAAGCTTTCTTT,CASSESGPHSEAFF
TRBV7-8,-,TRBJ2-2,once,TGTGCCAGCAGCTTAGTTTCTGGGGAGCTGTTTTTT,CASSLVSGELFF
TRBV5-1,-,TRBJ2-5,-,TGCGCCAGCAGCGTTATGACTAGGGGACAAGAGACCCAGTACTTC,CASSVMTRGQETQYF
TRBV5-1,-,TRBJ1-1,-,TGCGCCAGCAAGCGAACAGGGATCACTGAAGCTTTCTTT,CASKRTGITEAFF
TRBV6-1,-,TRBJ2-6,-,TGTGCCAGCCCGACGCCTGGGGCCAACGTCCTGACTTTC,CASPTPGANVLTF
TRBV6-5,-,TRBJ1-5,-,TGTGCCAGCAGTTACGCGCATAATAGCAATCAGCCCCAGCATTTT,CASSYAHNSNQPQHF
TRBV6-6,-,TRBJ1-3,few,TGTGCCAGCAGTGGGACCGACTCTGGAAACACCATATATTTT,CASSGTDSGNTIYF
TRBV7-9,-,TRBJ1-1,-,TGTGCCAGCAGCGGGGTGTCGGGCACTGAAGCTTTCTTT,CASSGVSGTEAFF
TRBV28,-,TRBJ1-5,-,TGTGCCAGCACCTTGCAGGGGAGTCAGCCCCAGCATTTT,CASTLQGSQPQHF
TRBV19,-,TRBJ1-2,-,TGTGCCAGTAGTAACAGGGTTGGCTACACCTTC,CASSNRVGYTF
TRBV2,TRBD1,TRBJ2-7,-,TGTGCCAGCAACCTCCCAGGGGGCTTTTCCTACGAGCAGTACTTC,CASNLPGGFSYEQYF
TRBV29-1,-,TRBJ2-1,-,TGCAGCGTTGAAAACACTAGAGGGAATGAGCAGTTCTTC,CSVENTRGNEQFF
TRBV11-1,TRBD1,TRBJ1-2,-,TGTGCCAGCAGCTTAGGTGACCGGACAGGGGGTGATGGCTACACCTTC,CASSLGDRTGGDGYTF